This T cell receptor (beta chain) was obtained from a study of T cells in localized non-small cell lung cancer. Generated by immunoSEQ multiplex PCR, the TCRdb table keeps only in-frame clones and is missing some. The sample lists 25,000 to 30,000 clones, roughly four fifths occurring once. Worth noting for this clone: The antigen is not known.

V trimming: 6 bases; J trimming: 13 bases; junction bases outside the gene matches: 10. This CDR3 spans 12 amino acids. Per the germline V gene, CDR1 is MNHEY and CDR2 is SMNVEV (reference sequence). Regarding the study as a whole: As only one tumor region underwent sequencing, heterogeneity remains possible. Of the tissues analyzed, uninvolved adjacent lung showed maximal T cell clonality, greater than tumor.

Sequenced here: peripheral blood mononuclear cells, sampled before any cancer treatment. The clonotype was recovered from a man aged 35 to 70 with stage III lung adenocarcinoma. The genes are TRBV27 and TRBJ2-3; 7 nucleotides match TRBD2. CDR3 DNA: TGTGCCAGCAGCCTCGGGACTACCGGGGAGTATTTT. Protein: CASSLGTTGEYF.